This T cell receptor beta chain came from a study of cytotoxic CD8 clonotypes in ibrutinib-treated CLL (dated by TCRdb to about 2021). Notes on the research overall: In this cohort, some 14 patients were treatment-naive and roughly ten were relapsed/refractory, while about 17 had unmutated IGHV. Response samples were taken after a median of roughly 12 months on treatment, ranging from 6 to 36 months. On average, each sample yielded around 230,000 productive templates and 80,000 to 95,000 productive rearrangements. Longitudinal samples were obtainable from about 30% of the roughly 90 participants in the trial. Partial responses were observed in approximately 24 patients and complete responses in 2; after a median follow-up of around 68 months, remission was maintained in 15 or so patients and progression was observed in about twelve. Cryopreserved peripheral blood mononuclear cells were collected before treatment, at response, and at either disease progression or sustained remission.

For TCR beta library preparation, approximately 2 micrograms of genomic DNA were extracted from the cryopreserved PBMCs. High-throughput TCR beta sequencing was performed on longitudinal blood samples from CLL patients receiving ibrutinib monotherapy. The patients took part in an open-label, single-center phase 2 trial of ibrutinib monotherapy. The goal of deep resolution MiSeq sequencing was a depth between 1 in 1 million and 1 in 200,000 T cells, and coverage averaged 10x per clonotype. The immunoSEQ hsTCRB Kit was used to generate TCR beta libraries. For the original study's pipeline: The data were analyzed with ImmunoSEQ Analyzer and ImmunoSEQ Data Assistant, and V, D and J gene assignments followed IMGT definitions. Clonality, which ranges from 0 to 1, was calculated as one minus the normalized Shannon entropy of productive rearrangement frequencies. Only overrepresented clonotypes making up at least 0.05% of the repertoire of each patient were included in the public clonotype analysis. Roughly 13 repertoires from age-matched healthy donors, obtained from immuneACCESS, served as clonality controls. The source is immuneACCESS, and TCRdb retained only in-frame sequences with V and J called. Part of the clones is not carried over; for the studies checked, unresolved V genes explain less than half of this, and the remainder is unexplained. Clone size and V and J calls were adopted from that table, with D and trimming inferred from the DNA. The sample table lists 300,000 to 350,000 clones, around four fifths of them with a count of one. The ten most abundant clones make up roughly 7% of the sample.

A remark on this clone: What this receptor recognizes is not known. The record has no base qualities; no much larger clone is one base away.

Points the paper makes about the study in general: An increase in clonality was observed at ibrutinib response, with clonality remaining stable during sustained remission and falling back toward baseline at progression. Baseline clonality exceeded that of age-matched healthy donors and correlated strongly with circulating CD8+ T-cell counts. Public clonotypes were rare and either contracted or stayed stable during treatment, and the rise in clonality at ibrutinib response reflected the expansion of private clonotypes. Sampling times were not matched between sustained-remission and progressing patients, and lymph node repertoires were not studied.

The sample was PBMCs, taken before ibrutinib treatment. The sequence was collected from a human donor with chronic lymphocytic leukemia.

The base sequence is TGTGCCAGCAGTGCCCGGGGGGGCCCTGAAGCTTTCTTT. It translates as CASSARGGPEAFF. The V and J genes are TRBV6-6 and TRBJ1-1; matching of 6 bases hints at TRBD1 as the D gene. As encoded in the germline V gene (reference sequence), CDR1 is MNHNY while CDR2 is SVGAGI. V is clipped by 5 bases and J by 6 bases, and the sequence between their germline boundaries is 13 bases long. The CDR3 spans 13 residues, from the cysteine through the phenylalanine. The kept DNA is CDR3 alone, 39 bases in frame from the first base.